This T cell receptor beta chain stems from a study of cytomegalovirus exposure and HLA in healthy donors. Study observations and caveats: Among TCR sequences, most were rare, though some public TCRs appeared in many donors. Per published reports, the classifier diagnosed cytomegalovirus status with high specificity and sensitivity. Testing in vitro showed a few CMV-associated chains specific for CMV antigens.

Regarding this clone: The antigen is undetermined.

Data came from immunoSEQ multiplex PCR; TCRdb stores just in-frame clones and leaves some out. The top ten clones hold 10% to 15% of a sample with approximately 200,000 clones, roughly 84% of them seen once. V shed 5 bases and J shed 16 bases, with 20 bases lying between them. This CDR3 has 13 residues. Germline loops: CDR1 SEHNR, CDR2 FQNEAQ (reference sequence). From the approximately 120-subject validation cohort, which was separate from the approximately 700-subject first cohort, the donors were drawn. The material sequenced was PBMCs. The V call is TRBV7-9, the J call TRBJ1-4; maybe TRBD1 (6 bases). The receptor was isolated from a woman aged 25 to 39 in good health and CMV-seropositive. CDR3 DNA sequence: TGTGCCAGCAGCGCCCTAGCTGAGGGGGTTCAGTTTTTT. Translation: CASSALAEGVQFF.